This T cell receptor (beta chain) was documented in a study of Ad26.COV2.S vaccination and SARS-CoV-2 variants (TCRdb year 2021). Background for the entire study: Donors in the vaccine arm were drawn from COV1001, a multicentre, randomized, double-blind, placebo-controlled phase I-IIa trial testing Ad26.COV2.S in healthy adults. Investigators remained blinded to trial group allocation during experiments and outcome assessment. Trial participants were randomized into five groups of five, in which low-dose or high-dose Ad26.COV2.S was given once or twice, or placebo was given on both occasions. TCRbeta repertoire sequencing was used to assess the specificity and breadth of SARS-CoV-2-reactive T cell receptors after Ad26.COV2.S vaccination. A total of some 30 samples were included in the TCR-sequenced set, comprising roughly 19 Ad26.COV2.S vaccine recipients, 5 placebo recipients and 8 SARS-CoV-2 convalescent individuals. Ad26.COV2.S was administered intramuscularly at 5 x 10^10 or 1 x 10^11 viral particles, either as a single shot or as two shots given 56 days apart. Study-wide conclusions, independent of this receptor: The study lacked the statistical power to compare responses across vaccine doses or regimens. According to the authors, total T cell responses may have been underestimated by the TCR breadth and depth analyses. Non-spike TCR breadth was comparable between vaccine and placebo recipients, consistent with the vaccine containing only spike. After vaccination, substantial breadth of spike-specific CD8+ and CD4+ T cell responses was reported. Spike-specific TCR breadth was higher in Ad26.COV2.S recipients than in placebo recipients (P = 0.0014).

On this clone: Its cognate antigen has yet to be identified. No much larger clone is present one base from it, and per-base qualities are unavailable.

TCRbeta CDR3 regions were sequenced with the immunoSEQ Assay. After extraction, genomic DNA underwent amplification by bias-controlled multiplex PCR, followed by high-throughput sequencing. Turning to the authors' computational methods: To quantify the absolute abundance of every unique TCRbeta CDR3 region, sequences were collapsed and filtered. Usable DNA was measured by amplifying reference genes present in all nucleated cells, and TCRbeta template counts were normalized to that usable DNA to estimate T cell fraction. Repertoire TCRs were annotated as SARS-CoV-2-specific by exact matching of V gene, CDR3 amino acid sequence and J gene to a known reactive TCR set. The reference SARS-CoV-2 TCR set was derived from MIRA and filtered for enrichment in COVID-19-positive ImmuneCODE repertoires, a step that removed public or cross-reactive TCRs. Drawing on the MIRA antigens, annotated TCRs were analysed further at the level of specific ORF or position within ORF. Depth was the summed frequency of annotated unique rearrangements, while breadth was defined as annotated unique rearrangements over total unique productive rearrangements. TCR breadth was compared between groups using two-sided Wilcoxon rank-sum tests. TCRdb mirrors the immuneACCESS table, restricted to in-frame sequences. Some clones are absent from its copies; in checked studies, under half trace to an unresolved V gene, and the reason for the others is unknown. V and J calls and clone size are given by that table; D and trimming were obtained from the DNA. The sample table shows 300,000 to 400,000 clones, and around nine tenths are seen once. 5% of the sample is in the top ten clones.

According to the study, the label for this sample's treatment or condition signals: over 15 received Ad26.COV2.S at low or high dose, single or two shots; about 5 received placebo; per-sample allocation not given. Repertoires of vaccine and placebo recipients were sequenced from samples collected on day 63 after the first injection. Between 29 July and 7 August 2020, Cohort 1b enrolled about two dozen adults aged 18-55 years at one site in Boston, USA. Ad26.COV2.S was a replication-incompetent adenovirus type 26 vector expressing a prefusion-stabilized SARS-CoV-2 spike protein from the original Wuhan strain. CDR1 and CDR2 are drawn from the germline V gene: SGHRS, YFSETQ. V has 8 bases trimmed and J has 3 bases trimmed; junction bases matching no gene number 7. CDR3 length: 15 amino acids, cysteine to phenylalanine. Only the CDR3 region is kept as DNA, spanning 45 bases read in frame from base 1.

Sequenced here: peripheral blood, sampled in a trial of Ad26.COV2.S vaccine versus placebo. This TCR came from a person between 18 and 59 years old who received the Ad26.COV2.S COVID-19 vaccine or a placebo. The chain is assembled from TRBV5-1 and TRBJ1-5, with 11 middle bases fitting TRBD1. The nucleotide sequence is TGCGCCAGTAGTTGGACAGGGGGCCCCAATCAGCCCCAGCATTTT. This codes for CASSWTGGPNQPQHF.